The clone carrying this TCR beta chain was recorded once. Its antigen is unidentified. The CDR3 sequence is 15 residues long. The V gene's germline CDR1 is LGHNA and CDR2 YSLEER. V gave up 0 bases and J gave up 11 bases; unmatched junction bases: 9. The source of the sample is a study of cytomegalovirus exposure and HLA in healthy donors. Study-level findings and limits: Most subjects' HLA-A and HLA-B alleles were reportedly predicted from TCR beta sequences. Researchers counted approximately 160 TCR beta chains as cytomegalovirus-associated.

A multiplex PCR was run with 60 Vbeta primers and 13 Jbeta primers. Methods used by the authors: Unique TCR beta chains numbered 80 million to 95 million in a later analysis, with 10 million to 14 million shared. TCRdb keeps only in-frame clones here, not all; method: immunoSEQ multiplex PCR. V, J and clone size derive from that table, while D and trimming were established from the DNA sequence. The table includes under 200,000 clones, approximately 78% detected once. This chain links TRBV4-3 with TRBJ2-5; 10 nucleotides agree with TRBD2. This receptor was identified in a woman between 18 and 30 years old in good health and CMV-seronegative. Input material: PBMCs. CDR3 in amino acids: CASSQELAGSRQQYF. As DNA, the CDR3 is TGCGCCAGCAGCCAAGAACTAGCGGGGTCTAGACAGCAGTACTTC.